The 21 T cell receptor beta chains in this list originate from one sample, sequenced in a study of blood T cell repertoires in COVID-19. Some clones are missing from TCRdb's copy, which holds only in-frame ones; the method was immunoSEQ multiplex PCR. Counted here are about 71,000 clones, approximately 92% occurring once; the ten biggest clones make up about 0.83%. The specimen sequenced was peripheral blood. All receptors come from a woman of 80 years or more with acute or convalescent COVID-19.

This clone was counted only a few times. The CDR3 loop reads CASSLTPGLDGSYNSPLHF. The CDR3, as DNA: TGTGCCAGCAGTCTTACTCCGGGACTGGACGGCTCCTATAATTCACCCCTCCACTTT. The chain is built from TRBV7-2 and TRBJ1-6, with a tentative D call TRBD1 (5 bases). Per the germline V gene, CDR1 is SGHTA and CDR2 is FQGNSA. Trimming shortened V by 6 bases and J by 0 bases, and 21 bases separated the two germline ends. The CDR3 totals 19 residues. Complete variable domain (other parts from reference TRBV7-2 and TRBJ1-6): GAGVSQSPSNKVTEKGKDVELRCDPISGHTALYWYRQSLGQGLEFLIYFQGNSAPDKSGLPSDRFSAERTGGSVSTLTIQRTQQEDSAVYLCASSLTPGLDGSYNSPLHFGNGTRLTVT.

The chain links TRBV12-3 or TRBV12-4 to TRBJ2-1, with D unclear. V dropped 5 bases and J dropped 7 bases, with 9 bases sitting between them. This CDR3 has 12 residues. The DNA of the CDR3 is TGTGCCAGCAGTCCACTCGAAAATGAGCAGTTCTTC. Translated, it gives CASSPLENEQFF.

CDR3 sequence: CASSLRSASWNEQFF. In DNA, the CDR3 is TGTGCCAGCAGCTTGCGAAGCGCCTCTTGGAATGAGCAGTTCTTC. The rearrangement links TRBV7-2 to TRBJ2-1, with D unresolved. Germline CDR1 reads SGHTA; CDR2 reads FQGNSA. The V gene lost 3 bases and the J gene lost 7 bases, with 16 bases spanning the gap. The CDR3 extends over 15 amino acids.

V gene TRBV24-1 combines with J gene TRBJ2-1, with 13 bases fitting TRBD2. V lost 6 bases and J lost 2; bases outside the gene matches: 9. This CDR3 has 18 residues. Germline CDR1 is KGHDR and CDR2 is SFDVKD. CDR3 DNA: TGTGCCACCAGTTCCTTAGGGACTAGCGGGGCTACCTACAATGAGCAGTTCTTC. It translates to CATSSLGTSGATYNEQFF.

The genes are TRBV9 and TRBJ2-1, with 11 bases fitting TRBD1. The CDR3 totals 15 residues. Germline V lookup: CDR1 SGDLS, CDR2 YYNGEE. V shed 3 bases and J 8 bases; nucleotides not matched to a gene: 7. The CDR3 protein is CASSARTGGGDEQFF. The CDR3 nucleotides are TGTGCCAGCAGCGCCCGGACAGGGGGCGGGGATGAGCAGTTCTTC.

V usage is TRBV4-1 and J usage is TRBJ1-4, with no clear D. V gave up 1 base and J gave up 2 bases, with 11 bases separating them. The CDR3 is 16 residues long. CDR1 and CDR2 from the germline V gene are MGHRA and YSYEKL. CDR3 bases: TGCGCCAGCAGCCAAGTACTCGGCGGTACTAATGAAAAACTGTTTTTT. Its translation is CASSQVLGGTNEKLFF.

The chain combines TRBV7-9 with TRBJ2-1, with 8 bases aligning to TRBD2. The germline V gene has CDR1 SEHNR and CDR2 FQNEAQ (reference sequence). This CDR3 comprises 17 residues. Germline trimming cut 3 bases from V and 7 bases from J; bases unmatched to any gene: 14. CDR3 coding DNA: TGTGCCAGCAGCTTTTTTAGCGGGACCCGATCTAAAAATGAGCAGTTCTTC. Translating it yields CASSFFSGTRSKNEQFF.

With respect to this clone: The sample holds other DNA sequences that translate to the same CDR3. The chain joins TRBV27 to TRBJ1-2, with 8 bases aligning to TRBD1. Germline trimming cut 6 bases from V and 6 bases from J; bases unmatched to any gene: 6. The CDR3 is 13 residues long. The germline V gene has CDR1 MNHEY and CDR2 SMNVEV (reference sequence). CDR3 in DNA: TGTGCCAGCAGCTTCCGGACAGGGAATGGCTACACCTTC. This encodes CASSFRTGNGYTF.

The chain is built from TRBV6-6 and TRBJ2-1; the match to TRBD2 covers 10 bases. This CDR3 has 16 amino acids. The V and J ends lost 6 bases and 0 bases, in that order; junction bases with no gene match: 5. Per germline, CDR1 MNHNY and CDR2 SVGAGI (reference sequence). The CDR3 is CASRDLAGVSYNEQFF. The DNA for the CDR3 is TGTGCCAGCAGAGACCTAGCGGGAGTCTCCTACAATGAGCAGTTCTTC.

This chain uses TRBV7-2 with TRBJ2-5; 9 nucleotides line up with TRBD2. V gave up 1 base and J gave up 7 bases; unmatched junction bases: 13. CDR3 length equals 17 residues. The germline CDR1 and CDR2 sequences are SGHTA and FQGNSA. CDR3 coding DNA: TGTGCCAGCAGCTTAGTTGGTAGCGGGGGCCCACCCTGGACCCAGTACTTC. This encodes CASSLVGSGGPPWTQYF. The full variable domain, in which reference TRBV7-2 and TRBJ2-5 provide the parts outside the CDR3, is GAGVSQSPSNKVTEKGKDVELRCDPISGHTALYWYRQSLGQGLEFLIYFQGNSAPDKSGLPSDRFSAERTGGSVSTLTIQRTQQEDSAVYLCASSLVGSGGPPWTQYFGPGTRLLVL.

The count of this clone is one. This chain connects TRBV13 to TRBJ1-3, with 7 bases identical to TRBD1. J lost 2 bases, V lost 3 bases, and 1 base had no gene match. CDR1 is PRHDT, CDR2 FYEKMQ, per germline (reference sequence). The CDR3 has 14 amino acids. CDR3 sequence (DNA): TGTGCCAGCAGCTTTGACAGGGCTGGAAACACCATATATTTT. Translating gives CASSFDRAGNTIYF.

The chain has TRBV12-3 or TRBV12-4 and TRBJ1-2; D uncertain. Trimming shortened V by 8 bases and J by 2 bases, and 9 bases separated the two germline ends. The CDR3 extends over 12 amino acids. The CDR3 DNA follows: TGTGCCAGCGGACGGGGAAACTATGGCTACACCTTC. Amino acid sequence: CASGRGNYGYTF.

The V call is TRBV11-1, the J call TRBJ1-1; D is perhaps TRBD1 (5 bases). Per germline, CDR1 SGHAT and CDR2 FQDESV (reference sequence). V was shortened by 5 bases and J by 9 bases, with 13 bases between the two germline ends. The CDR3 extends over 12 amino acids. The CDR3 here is CASSPSRGKAFF. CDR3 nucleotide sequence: TGTGCCAGCAGCCCCAGTCGGGGGAAAGCTTTCTTT.

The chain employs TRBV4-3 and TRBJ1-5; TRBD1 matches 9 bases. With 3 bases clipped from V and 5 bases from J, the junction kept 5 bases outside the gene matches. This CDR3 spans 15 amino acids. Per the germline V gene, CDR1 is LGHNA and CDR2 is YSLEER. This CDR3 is CASSQGTGWDQPQHF. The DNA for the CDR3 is TGCGCCAGCAGCCAGGGGACAGGGTGGGATCAGCCCCAGCATTTT.

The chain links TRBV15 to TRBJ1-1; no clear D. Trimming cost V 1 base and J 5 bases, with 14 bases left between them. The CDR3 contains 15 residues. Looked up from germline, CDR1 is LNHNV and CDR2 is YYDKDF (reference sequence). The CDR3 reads CATSRGTGGKTEAFF. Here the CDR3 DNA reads TGTGCCACCAGCAGAGGCACGGGCGGGAAGACTGAAGCTTTCTTT.

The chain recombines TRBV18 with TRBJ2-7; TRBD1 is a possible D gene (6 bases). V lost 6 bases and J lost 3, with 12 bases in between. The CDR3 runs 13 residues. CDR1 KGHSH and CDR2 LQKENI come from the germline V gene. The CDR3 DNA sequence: TGTGCCAGCTCGCCCGGGACAAACTACGAGCAGTACTTC. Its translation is CASSPGTNYEQYF.

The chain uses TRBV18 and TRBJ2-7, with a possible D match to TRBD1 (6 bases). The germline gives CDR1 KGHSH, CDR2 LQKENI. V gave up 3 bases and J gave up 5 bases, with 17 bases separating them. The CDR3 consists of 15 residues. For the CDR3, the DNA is TGTGCCAGCTCACCTAGCCCCAGACAGGCCCACGAGCAGTACTTC. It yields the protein CASSPSPRQAHEQYF.

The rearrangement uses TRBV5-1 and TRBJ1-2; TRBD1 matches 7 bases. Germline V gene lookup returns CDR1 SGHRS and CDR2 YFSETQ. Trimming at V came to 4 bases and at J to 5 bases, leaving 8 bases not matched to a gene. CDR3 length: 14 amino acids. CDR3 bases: TGCGCCAGCAGCCCCCGGTCAGGGGGATATGGCTACACCTTC. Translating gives CASSPRSGGYGYTF.

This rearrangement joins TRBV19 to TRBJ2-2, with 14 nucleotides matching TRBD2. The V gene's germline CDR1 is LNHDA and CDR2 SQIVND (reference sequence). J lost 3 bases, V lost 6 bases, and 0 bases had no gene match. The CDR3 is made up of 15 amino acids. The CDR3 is CASRGLAGDTGELFF. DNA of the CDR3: TGTGCCAGTAGGGGACTAGCGGGAGACACCGGGGAGCTGTTTTTT.

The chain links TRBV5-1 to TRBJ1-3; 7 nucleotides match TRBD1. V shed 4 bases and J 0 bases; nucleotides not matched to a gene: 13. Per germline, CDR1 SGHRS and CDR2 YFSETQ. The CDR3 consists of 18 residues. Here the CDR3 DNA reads TGCGCCAGCAGCCTCGGCAGGGGGGCACCATTCTCTGGAAACACCATATATTTT. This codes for CASSLGRGAPFSGNTIYF.

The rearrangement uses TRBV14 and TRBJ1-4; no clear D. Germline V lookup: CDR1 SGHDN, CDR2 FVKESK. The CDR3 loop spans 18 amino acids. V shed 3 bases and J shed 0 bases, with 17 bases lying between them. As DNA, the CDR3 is TGTGCCAGCAGCCAGGTGGCCCTTTGGAGTGCAACTAATGAAAAACTGTTTTTT. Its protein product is CASSQVALWSATNEKLFF.